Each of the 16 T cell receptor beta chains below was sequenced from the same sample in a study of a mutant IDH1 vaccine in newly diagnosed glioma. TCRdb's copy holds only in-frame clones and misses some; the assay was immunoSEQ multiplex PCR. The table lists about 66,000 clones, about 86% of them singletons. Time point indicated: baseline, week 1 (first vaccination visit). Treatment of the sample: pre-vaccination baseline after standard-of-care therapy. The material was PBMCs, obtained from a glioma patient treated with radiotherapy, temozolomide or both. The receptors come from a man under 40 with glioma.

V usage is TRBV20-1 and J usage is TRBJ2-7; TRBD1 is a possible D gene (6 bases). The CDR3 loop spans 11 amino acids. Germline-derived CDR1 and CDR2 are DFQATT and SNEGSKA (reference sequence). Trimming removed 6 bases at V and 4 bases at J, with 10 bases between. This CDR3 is CSAMQGYEQYF. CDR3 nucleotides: TGCAGTGCAATGCAGGGGTACGAGCAGTACTTC.

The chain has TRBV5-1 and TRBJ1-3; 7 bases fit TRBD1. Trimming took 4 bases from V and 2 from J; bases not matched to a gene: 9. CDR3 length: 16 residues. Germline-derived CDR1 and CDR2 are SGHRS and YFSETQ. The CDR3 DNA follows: TGCGCCAGCAGCGCAAATGCACAGGGGACTGGAAACACCATATATTTT. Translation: CASSANAQGTGNTIYF.

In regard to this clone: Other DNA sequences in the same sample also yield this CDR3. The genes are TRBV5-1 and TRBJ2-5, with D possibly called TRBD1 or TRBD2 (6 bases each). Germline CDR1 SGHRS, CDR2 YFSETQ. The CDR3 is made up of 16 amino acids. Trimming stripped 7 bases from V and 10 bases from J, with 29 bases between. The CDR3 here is CASRRDLGTPPRDQYF. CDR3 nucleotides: TGCGCCAGCCGGAGGGATTTAGGGACACCGCCCCGGGACCAGTACTTC.

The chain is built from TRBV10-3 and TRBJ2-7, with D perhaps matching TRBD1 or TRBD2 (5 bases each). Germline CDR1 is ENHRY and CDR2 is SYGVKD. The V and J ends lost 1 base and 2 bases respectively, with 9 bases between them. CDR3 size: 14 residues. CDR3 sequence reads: CAISEYLGAYEQYF. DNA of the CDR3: TGTGCCATCAGTGAGTATTTGGGGGCCTACGAGCAGTACTTC.

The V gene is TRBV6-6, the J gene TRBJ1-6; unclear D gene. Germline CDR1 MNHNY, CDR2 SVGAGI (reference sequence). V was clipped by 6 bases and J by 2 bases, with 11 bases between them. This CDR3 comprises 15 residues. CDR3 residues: CASSWSGTYNSPLHF. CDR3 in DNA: TGTGCCAGCAGCTGGAGTGGAACCTATAATTCACCCCTCCACTTT.

The chain's CDR3 is CASSLGQVFYNSPLHF. The DNA of the CDR3 is TGTGCCAGCAGCCTGGGACAGGTCTTCTATAATTCACCCCTCCACTTT. The genes are TRBV5-4 and TRBJ1-6, with 8 nucleotides matching TRBD1. CDR1 and CDR2 (germline): SGHNT, YYREEE (reference sequence). V was clipped by 4 bases and J by 3 bases; unmatched bases: 6. The CDR3 contains 16 residues.

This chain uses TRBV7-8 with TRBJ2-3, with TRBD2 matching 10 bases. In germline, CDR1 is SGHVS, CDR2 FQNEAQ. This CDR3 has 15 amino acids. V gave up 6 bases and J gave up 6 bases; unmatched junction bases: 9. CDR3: CASSYLAGAWDTQYF. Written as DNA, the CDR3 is TGTGCCAGCAGTTACCTAGCGGGGGCTTGGGATACGCAGTATTTT.

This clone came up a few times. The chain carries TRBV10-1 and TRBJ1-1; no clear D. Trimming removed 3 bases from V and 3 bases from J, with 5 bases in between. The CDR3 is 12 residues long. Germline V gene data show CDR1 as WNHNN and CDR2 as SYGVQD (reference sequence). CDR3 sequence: CASSDTDTEAFF. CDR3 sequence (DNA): TGCGCCAGCAGTGACACGGACACTGAAGCTTTCTTT.

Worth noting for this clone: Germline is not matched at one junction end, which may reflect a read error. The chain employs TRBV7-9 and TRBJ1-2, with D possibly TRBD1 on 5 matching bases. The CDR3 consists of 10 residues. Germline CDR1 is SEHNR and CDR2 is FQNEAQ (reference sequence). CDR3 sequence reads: CASSSAGTLF. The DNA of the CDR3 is TGTGCCAGCAGCTCGGCAGGGACCTTATTC.

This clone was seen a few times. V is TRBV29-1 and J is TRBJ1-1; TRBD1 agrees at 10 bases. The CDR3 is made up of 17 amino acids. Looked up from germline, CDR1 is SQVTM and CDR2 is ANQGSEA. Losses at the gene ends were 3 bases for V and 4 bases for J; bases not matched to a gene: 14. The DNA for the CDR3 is TGCAGCGTTGAGAGGGCCCCGGGACAGGGGATGGGCACTGAAGCTTTCTTT. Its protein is CSVERAPGQGMGTEAFF. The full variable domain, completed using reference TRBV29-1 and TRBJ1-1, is SAVISQKPSRDICQRGTSLTIQCQVDSQVTMMFWYRQQPGQSLTLIATANQGSEATYESGFVIDKFPISRPNLTFSTLTVSNMSPEDSSIYLCSVERAPGQGMGTEAFFGQGTRLTVV.

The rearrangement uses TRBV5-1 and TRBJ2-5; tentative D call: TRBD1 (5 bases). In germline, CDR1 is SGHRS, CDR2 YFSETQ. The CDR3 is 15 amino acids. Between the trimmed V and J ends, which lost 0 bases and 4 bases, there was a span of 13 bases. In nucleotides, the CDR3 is TGCGCCAGCAGCTTGGAAGTTGGACAATCAGAGACCCAGTACTTC. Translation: CASSLEVGQSETQYF. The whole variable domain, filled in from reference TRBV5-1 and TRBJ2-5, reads KAGVTQTPRYLIKTRGQQVTLSCSPISGHRSVSWYQQTPGQGLQFLFEYFSETQRNKGNFPGRFSGRQFSNSRSEMNVSTLELGDSALYLCASSLEVGQSETQYFGPGTRLLVL.

CDR3: CASSQERGYENTGELFF. DNA for the CDR3: TGTGCCAGCAGCCAAGAACGCGGGTACGAGAACACCGGGGAGCTGTTTTTT. The rearrangement uses TRBV4-2 and TRBJ2-2, with D possibly being TRBD2 (5 bases). Germline V gives CDR1 LGHNA, CDR2 YNFKEQ. V was clipped by 0 bases and J by 1 base, with 12 bases between them. This CDR3 contains 17 residues.

CDR3 DNA: TGTGCCAGCAAGGGGGAACAAGAGACCCAGTACTTC. This translates into CASKGEQETQYF. This chain connects TRBV11-2 to TRBJ2-5; tentatively, D is TRBD1 (6 bases). The CDR3 is made up of 12 amino acids. Germline V CDR1 and CDR2: SGHAT, FQNNGV. Trimming stripped 7 bases from V and 2 bases from J, with 8 bases between.

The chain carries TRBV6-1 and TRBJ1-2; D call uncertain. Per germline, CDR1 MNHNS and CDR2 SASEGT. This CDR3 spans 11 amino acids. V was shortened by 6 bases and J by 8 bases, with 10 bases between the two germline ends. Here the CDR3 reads CASRWSYGYTF. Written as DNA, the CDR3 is TGTGCCAGCAGATGGTCCTACGGCTACACCTTC.

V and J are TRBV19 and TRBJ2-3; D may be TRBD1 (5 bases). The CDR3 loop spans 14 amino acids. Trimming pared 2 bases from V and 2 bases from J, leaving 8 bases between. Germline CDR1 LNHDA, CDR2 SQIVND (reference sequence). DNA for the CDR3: TGTGCCAGTAGTATACCAGGGATCACAGATACGCAGTATTTT. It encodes CASSIPGITDTQYF.

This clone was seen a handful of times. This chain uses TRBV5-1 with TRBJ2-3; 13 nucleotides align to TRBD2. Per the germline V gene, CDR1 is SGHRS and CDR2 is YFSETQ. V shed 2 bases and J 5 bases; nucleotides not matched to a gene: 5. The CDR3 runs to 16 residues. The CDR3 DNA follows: TGCGCCAGCAGCTTTGGACTAGCGGGGGCGGGAGATACGCAGTATTTT. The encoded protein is CASSFGLAGAGDTQYF.